These 13 T cell receptor beta chains originate from one sample sequenced in a study of CD4+ T cells in melanoma. Sequencing was performed with immunoSEQ multiplex PCR; in TCRdb, only in-frame clones are kept and a portion is missing. The repertoire holds 6,000 to 8,000 clones, with around two thirds as singletons. The sequencing sample was made of cells from a culture (not recorded whether cultured in vitro). The receptor set was obtained from a human donor with melanoma.

The V call is TRBV15, the J call TRBJ1-1; D ambiguous. CDR1 is LNHNV, CDR2 YYDKDF, per germline (reference sequence). V lost 0 bases and J lost 0, with 5 bases in between. CDR3 size: 14 residues. The CDR3 loop reads CATSRDQMNTEAFF. The CDR3 DNA follows: TGTGCCACCAGCAGAGATCAAATGAACACTGAAGCTTTCTTT. Combining the CDR3 with reference TRBV15 and TRBJ1-1 gives the whole variable domain DAMVIQNPRYQVTQFGKPVTLSCSQTLNHNVMYWYQQKSSQAPKLLFHYYDKDFNNEADTPDNFQSRRPNTSFCFLDIRSPGLGDTAMYLCATSRDQMNTEAFFGQGTRLTVV.

The V gene is TRBV5-3, the J gene TRBJ2-7; the D is unclear. Being an ORF, TRBV5-3 has a function that is uncertain. V lost 0 bases to trimming and J lost 0 bases, with 7 bases between them. The CDR3 spans 14 residues. CDR3 residues: CARSLGVDSYEQYF. For the CDR3, the DNA is TGTGCCAGAAGCTTGGGGGTCGACTCCTACGAGCAGTACTTC.

The sample holds a few counts of this clone. The chain's CDR3 is CASSQRAGQHGNEQFF. The CDR3 nucleotides are TGCGCCAGCAGCCAAAGGGCAGGACAACATGGGAATGAGCAGTTCTTC. The chain combines TRBV5-1 with TRBJ2-1, with D perhaps TRBD1 (5 bases). The germline V and J ends were trimmed by 4 bases and 7 bases, with 21 bases remaining between them. The CDR3 runs 16 residues. Germline V gene sequence: CDR1 SGHRS, CDR2 YFSETQ.

The rearrangement joins TRBV19 to TRBJ2-1; 9 nucleotides match TRBD2. The germline V gene encodes CDR1 LNHDA and CDR2 SQIVND (reference sequence). Trimming cost V 9 bases and J 7 bases; bases outside gene matches: 10. This CDR3 is built from 14 residues. The CDR3 DNA reads TGTGCCAGCTCCCTGCGGGGGGGATGGAATGAGCAGTTCTTC. Amino acid sequence: CASSLRGGWNEQFF.

The chain uses TRBV9 and TRBJ2-4; 8 nucleotides agree with TRBD2. The CDR3 covers 17 residues. Looked up from germline, CDR1 is SGDLS and CDR2 is YYNGEE. Trimming cost V 0 bases and J 0 bases; bases outside gene matches: 5. CDR3 residues: CASSVGVSGVAKNIQYF. CDR3 DNA: TGTGCCAGCAGCGTAGGGGTTAGCGGGGTAGCCAAAAACATTCAGTACTTC.

This chain joins TRBV7-3 and TRBJ2-1; TRBD1 agrees at 10 bases. With 5 bases clipped from V and 6 bases from J, the junction kept 10 bases outside the gene matches. This CDR3 is 16 amino acids long. Germline CDR1 is SGHTA and CDR2 is FQGTGA. This CDR3 reads CASSNRDRGGGNEQFF. The CDR3 coding sequence is TGTGCCAGCAGCAACCGGGACAGGGGCGGTGGCAATGAGCAGTTCTTC.

The V and J genes are TRBV5-8 and TRBJ2-1; the D gene could be TRBD1 or TRBD2 (5 bases each). Trimming took off 0 bases at V and 3 bases at J, with 10 bases between the two ends. The CDR3 has 15 residues. Germline loops: CDR1 SGHTS, CDR2 YDEGEE. CDR3 sequence reads: CASSLVRGGYNEQFF. The DNA of the CDR3 is TGTGCCAGCAGCTTGGTGAGGGGTGGCTACAATGAGCAGTTCTTC.

By sample fraction, this clone is medium-sized. The chain joins TRBV4-1 to TRBJ2-3; 10 bases fit TRBD1. V was pared by 3 bases and J by 5 bases, with 8 bases of the junction left unmatched. The CDR3 has 16 residues. Looked up from germline, CDR1 is MGHRA and CDR2 is YSYEKL. CDR3 amino acids: CASSQSRDRGLDTQYF. The CDR3 nucleotides are TGCGCCAGCAGCCAGTCGCGGGACAGGGGACTAGATACGCAGTATTTT.

This rearrangement joins TRBV5-1 to TRBJ1-3, with 7 positions matching TRBD1. Trimming took 4 bases from V and 8 from J; bases not matched to a gene: 12. The length of the CDR3 is 15 residues. CDR1 is SGHRS, CDR2 YFSETQ, per germline. The CDR3 loop is CASSPWTGRGDTIYF. CDR3 sequence (DNA): TGCGCCAGCAGCCCTTGGACAGGTCGTGGGGACACCATATATTTT.

The rearrangement uses TRBV27 and TRBJ1-6; D might be TRBD1 (5 bases). This CDR3 has 15 residues. Trimming left V 4 bases short and J 10 bases short, with 17 bases between. Germline V gene sequence: CDR1 MNHEY, CDR2 SMNVEV (reference sequence). This chain's CDR3 is CASSYGAGIGSPLHF. Written as DNA, the CDR3 is TGTGCCAGCAGTTATGGGGCCGGAATAGGGTCACCCCTCCACTTT.

CDR3 residues: CASTLDSSYEQYF. In DNA form, the CDR3 reads TGTGCCAGCACCTTGGACTCCTCCTACGAGCAGTACTTC. The chain carries TRBV7-9 and TRBJ2-7, with TRBD2 as a possible D gene (5 bases). This CDR3 region has 13 residues. V was pared by 7 bases and J by 0 bases, with 10 bases between. In germline, CDR1 is SEHNR, CDR2 FQNEAQ (reference sequence).

This clone ranks as medium-sized. The chain links TRBV5-6 to TRBJ1-2, with TRBD1 matching over 7 bases. Germline V gives CDR1 SGHDT, CDR2 YYEEEE. The junction had 15 bases not matched to a gene; V was cut back by 4 bases and J by 6 bases. CDR3 length: 16 residues. The DNA for the CDR3 is TGTGCCAGCAGCCCGGGGACAGTTGAGGCCCGGGATGGCTACACCTTC. Encoded protein: CASSPGTVEARDGYTF.

The V call is TRBV7-6, the J call TRBJ2-7; the match to TRBD1 covers 7 bases. CDR1 SGHVS and CDR2 FNYEAQ come from the germline V gene. The CDR3 extends over 17 amino acids. V lost 1 base and J lost 2; bases outside the gene matches: 11. The CDR3 nucleotides read TGTGCCAGCAGCTTAGGAACATTACAGGGGTCAACCTACGAGCAGTACTTC. Protein: CASSLGTLQGSTYEQYF.